Presented here are 26 T cell receptor beta chains from one specimen sequenced in a study of response to subunit inactivated influenza vaccine. TCRdb reanalysed the RT-PCR reads using MiXCR and keeps one entry per CDR3 protein. This repertoire shows 400,000 to 650,000 distinct CDR3 sequences, 7.2% found once; its top ten account for less than 15%. Here the sequenced sample was PBMCs from blood, taken around 25 months after vaccination. The source is a man aged 50 to 69 who received an inactivated influenza vaccine.

This clonotype has ten or more counts. This chain links TRBV12-3 or TRBV12-4 with TRBJ2-7, with D perhaps TRBD1 or TRBD2 (7 bases each). V was pared by 6 bases and J by 3 bases, with 18 bases between. This CDR3 is 15 amino acids long. CDR3 in DNA: TGTGCCAGCAGCTTGGGGGGGGACAGCTACTACGAGCAGTACTTC. Its translation: CASSLGGDSYYEQYF.

The chain carries TRBV29-1 and TRBJ2-7; TRBD2 matches at 10 bases. The J segment lost 7 bases and the V segment lost 4 bases, leaving 10 bases of the junction unmatched. The CDR3 is 14 residues long. The germline V gene has CDR1 SQVTM and CDR2 ANQGSEA. The CDR3 loop is CSVGALAGDGEQYF. CDR3 nucleotides: TGCAGCGTTGGGGCGCTAGCGGGGGACGGGGAGCAGTACTTC.

This clonotype was seen a few times. The rearrangement links TRBV19 to TRBJ2-3; TRBD1 aligns across 11 bases. With 6 bases clipped from V and 5 bases from J, the junction kept 4 bases outside the gene matches. The CDR3 sequence is 14 residues long. Looked up from germline, CDR1 is LNHDA and CDR2 is SQIVND (reference sequence). The chain's CDR3 is CASRKDRGQDTQYF. The CDR3 bases are TGTGCCAGTAGGAAGGACAGGGGGCAAGATACGCAGTATTTT.

This clonotype was seen just once. This may be a read error: a much more frequent sequence differs by one nucleotide. V and J are TRBV10-3 and TRBJ1-2; D gene unclear. The V gene's germline CDR1 is ENHRY and CDR2 SYGVKD. This CDR3 is 11 amino acids long. CDR3 amino acids: CAISSSEGYAF. In nucleotides, the CDR3 is TGTGCCATCAGCTCCTCGGAAGGCTACGCCTTC.

This clonotype was seen repeatedly, ten times or more. This rearrangement joins TRBV20-1 to TRBJ2-6; D not certain. The V end was cut by 4 bases, the J end by 8 bases, with 12 bases between. Germline V CDR1 and CDR2: DFQATT, SNEGSKA (reference sequence). The CDR3 sequence is 13 residues long. This CDR3 reads CSAMGKRPNVLTF. As DNA, the CDR3 is TGCAGTGCTATGGGAAAAAGGCCCAACGTCCTGACTTTC.

The sample holds a few counts of this clonotype. V is TRBV20-1 and J is TRBJ2-7; 8 bases are shared with TRBD2. The V segment lost 6 bases and the J segment 2 bases; nucleotides outside the gene matches: 9. The CDR3 is made up of 14 amino acids. Germline V lookup: CDR1 DFQATT, CDR2 SNEGSKA (reference sequence). This CDR3 is CSAYPTAGAYEQYF. The CDR3 coding sequence is TGCAGTGCATACCCCACAGCGGGAGCCTACGAGCAGTACTTC.

This clonotype was seen ten or more times. The chain carries TRBV28 and TRBJ2-1; tentatively, D is TRBD1 or TRBD2 (5 bases each). The CDR3 is 18 amino acids. V shed 3 bases and J shed 2 bases, with 20 bases lying between them. Germline assignment: CDR1 MDHEN and CDR2 SYDVKM. The CDR3 coding sequence is TGTGCCAGCAGTTTCCCCACGGGGCGAGGTCTAACCTACAATGAGCAGTTCTTC. As protein: CASSFPTGRGLTYNEQFF.

A note on this clonotype: A much larger clone differs from this one at a single base, so this may be a read error. The V and J genes are TRBV29-1 and TRBJ2-1; 8 bases fit TRBD2. The CDR3 covers 15 residues. Trimming at V came to 5 bases and at J to 7 bases, leaving 13 bases not matched to a gene. From germline, CDR1 is SQVTM and CDR2 ANQGSEA. The CDR3 protein is CSVKVRLAGTNEQFF. In nucleotides, the CDR3 is TGCAGCGTTAAAGTGCGCCTAGCGGGTACAAATGAGCAGTTCTTC.

This clonotype has ten or more counts. The DNA for the CDR3 is TGCGCCAGCACCGCGTCTAGCGGGAGAAGTGATGAGCAGTTCTTC. Residues: CASTASSGRSDEQFF. The chain uses TRBV10-2 and TRBJ2-1; 10 bases are shared with TRBD2. The CDR3 spans 15 residues. Germline lookup yields CDR1 WSHSY and CDR2 SAAADI. The V and J ends lost 7 bases and 8 bases, in that order; junction bases with no gene match: 11.

This clonotype has a count of ten or more. The chain recombines TRBV6-5 with TRBJ1-3, with D maybe TRBD1 (6 bases). The ends were cut back, 4 bases at V and 2 bases at J, with 12 bases in the middle. The CDR3 is 15 residues long. The germline V gene has CDR1 MNHEY and CDR2 SVGAGI. CDR3 nucleotides: TGTGCCAGCAGTTGGTCACAGGGAACTGGAAACACCATATATTTT. This codes for CASSWSQGTGNTIYF.

This clonotype has more than one count but fewer than ten. The chain is built from TRBV6-5 and TRBJ1-1; TRBD1 might be the D (6 bases). Germline V gene sequence: CDR1 MNHEY, CDR2 SVGAGI. The V and J ends lost 2 bases and 5 bases respectively, with 12 bases between them. This CDR3 has 14 residues. The CDR3: CASSYQGRGTEAFF. The CDR3 DNA reads as TGTGCCAGCAGTTACCAGGGGCGGGGGACTGAAGCTTTCTTT.

V is TRBV2 and J is TRBJ2-2; maybe TRBD2 (5 bases). Trimming took off 5 bases at V and 2 bases at J, with 15 bases between the two ends. The germline CDR1 and CDR2 sequences are SNHLY and FYNNEI. The CDR3 is made up of 16 amino acids. The CDR3 bases are TGTGCCAGCAGTCAAAAGCGGTCGTTTAACACCGGGGAGCTGTTTTTT. Translated: CASSQKRSFNTGELFF.

V and J are TRBV4-2 and TRBJ2-7; 10 bases agree with TRBD1. This CDR3 spans 16 amino acids. The V gene's germline CDR1 is LGHNA and CDR2 YNFKEQ. V lost 4 bases to trimming and J lost 4 bases; unmatched junction nucleotides: 10. The CDR3 region has the DNA TGTGCCAGCAGCCCGGGGACAGGGGCATTGATGTACGAGCAGTACTTC. This encodes CASSPGTGALMYEQYF.

This clonotype has a count of ten or more. The chain combines TRBV12-3 or TRBV12-4 with TRBJ2-3; tentative D call: TRBD1 (5 bases). The CDR3 totals 15 residues. The ends were cut back, 2 bases at V and 5 bases at J, with 14 bases in the middle. CDR3 coding DNA: TGTGCCAGCAGTTTAAGGGGCCGTTCCATAGATACGCAGTATTTT. This codes for CASSLRGRSIDTQYF.

This clonotype was seen a few times. The chain uses TRBV5-8 and TRBJ2-1; TRBD1 is a possible D gene (6 bases). Trimming left V 1 base short and J 2 bases short, with 10 bases between. This CDR3 is 15 amino acids long. Germline V gene data show CDR1 as SGHTS and CDR2 as YDEGEE. CDR3 region: CASSLLGQTYNEQFF. CDR3 nucleotides: TGTGCCAGCAGCTTGCTCGGACAGACCTACAATGAGCAGTTCTTC.

The chain links TRBV7-2 to TRBJ2-7; D is uncertain. CDR3 length: 16 amino acids. The germline V and J ends were trimmed by 5 bases and 3 bases, with 20 bases remaining between them. Germline CDR1 and CDR2: SGHTA and FQGNSA. This CDR3 reads CASSGPTSWPRYEQYF. The CDR3 DNA follows: TGTGCCAGCAGCGGCCCGACCTCATGGCCGCGCTACGAGCAGTACTTC.

V gene TRBV28 combines with J gene TRBJ2-5; possibly TRBD2 for D (6 bases). There are 15 residues in the CDR3. Germline CDR1 reads MDHEN; CDR2 reads SYDVKM. V was clipped by 3 bases and J by 4 bases, with 15 bases between them. CDR3 DNA: TGTGCCAGCAGTTTCCGCGGCGGGGTTTTAGAGACCCAGTACTTC. Translation gives CASSFRGGVLETQYF.

This clonotype was detected a few times. V usage is TRBV3-1 and J usage is TRBJ2-5; D ambiguous. Between the trimmed V and J ends, which lost 0 bases and 5 bases, there was a span of 16 bases. Per the germline V gene, CDR1 is LGHDT and CDR2 is YNNKEL (reference sequence). The CDR3 contains 16 residues. This CDR3 is CASSQDLPLGKETQYF. CDR3 coding DNA: TGTGCCAGCAGCCAAGACCTGCCATTAGGGAAGGAGACCCAGTACTTC.

The chain is built from TRBV5-1 and TRBJ2-5; TRBD2 agrees at 12 bases. Germline CDR1 reads SGHRS; CDR2 reads YFSETQ. This CDR3 spans 15 amino acids. With V trimmed by 3 bases and J by 0 bases, 0 bases remained unmatched. The CDR3 nucleotides read TGCGCCAGCAGCTGGACTAGCGGGGACCAAGAGACCCAGTACTTC. Translating gives CASSWTSGDQETQYF.

This clonotype was counted ten times or more. This chain uses TRBV12-3 or TRBV12-4 with TRBJ2-1, with TRBD1 matching 8 bases. V shed 5 bases and J 3 bases; nucleotides not matched to a gene: 9. The CDR3 covers 16 residues. The CDR3 DNA reads as TGTGCCAGCAGTACGCGACAGGGGTTCTACTACAATGAGCAGTTCTTC. As protein: CASSTRQGFYYNEQFF.

This chain connects TRBV10-3 to TRBJ2-7; D unresolved. Germline CDR1 reads ENHRY; CDR2 reads SYGVKD. Trimming shortened V by 5 bases and J by 6 bases, and 11 bases separated the two germline ends. The CDR3 is made up of 12 amino acids. CDR3 residues: CAISMVGSEQYF. For the CDR3, the DNA is TGTGCCATCAGTATGGTGGGGTCCGAGCAGTACTTC.

This clonotype was picked up a small number of times. The chain joins TRBV14 to TRBJ2-1; tentatively, D is TRBD2 (5 bases). The CDR3 runs 14 residues. Germline loops: CDR1 SGHDN, CDR2 FVKESK. The germline V and J ends were trimmed by 4 bases and 6 bases, with 13 bases remaining between them. The CDR3, as DNA: TGTGCCAGCAGCCTCGCCCTGGAGGTCAATGAGCAGTTCTTC. Translation gives CASSLALEVNEQFF.

This clonotype was counted many times. As DNA, the CDR3 is TGTGCCAGCAGTTCAACCGGGACTAGCGGGGGGCGGAAGACCCAGTACTTC. Translated, it gives CASSSTGTSGGRKTQYF. The chain recombines TRBV28 with TRBJ2-5, with TRBD2 matching over 15 bases. Germline CDR1 MDHEN, CDR2 SYDVKM. This CDR3 is 17 amino acids long. V shed 4 bases and J 6 bases; nucleotides not matched to a gene: 9.

This clonotype has a handful of counts. The rearrangement joins TRBV11-1 to TRBJ2-1; TRBD2 agrees at 8 bases. Trimming at V came to 0 bases and at J to 6 bases, leaving 4 bases not matched to a gene. The CDR3 is made up of 15 amino acids. The germline CDR1 and CDR2 sequences are SGHAT and FQDESV (reference sequence). This CDR3 reads CASSLAGGASNEQFF. The DNA for the CDR3 is TGTGCCAGCAGCTTAGCCGGGGGGGCCTCCAATGAGCAGTTCTTC.

The V call is TRBV2, the J call TRBJ2-3; D perhaps matches TRBD1 (6 bases). Germline assignment: CDR1 SNHLY and CDR2 FYNNEI. The CDR3 is 14 amino acids. V shed 6 bases and J shed 2 bases, with 12 bases lying between them. The CDR3 nucleotides are TGTGCCAGCAGGCTGGACAGCTTCACAGATACGCAGTATTTT. Its protein product is CASRLDSFTDTQYF. Looking up the rest from reference TRBV2 and TRBJ2-3 gives the full variable domain: EPEVTQTPSHQVTQMGQEVILRCVPISNHLYFYWYRQILGQKVEFLVSFYNNEISEKSEIFDDQFSVERPDGSNFTLKIRSTKLEDSAMYFCASRLDSFTDTQYFGPGTRLTVL.

The chain is built from TRBV5-4 and TRBJ2-1, with D possibly matching TRBD2 (5 bases). The CDR3 is made up of 14 amino acids. V was shortened by 4 bases and J by 10 bases, with 18 bases between the two germline ends. The germline V gene has CDR1 SGHNT and CDR2 YYREEE (reference sequence). The CDR3, as DNA: TGTGCCAGCAGCCCCGGGCTCGCTTGCGGGGAGCAGTTCTTC. Its translation: CASSPGLACGEQFF.